This T cell receptor (beta chain) is drawn from a study of response to subunit inactivated influenza vaccine. TCRdb used MiXCR to reprocess the RT-PCR reads, holding one entry per CDR3 protein. The sample lists hundreds of thousands of distinct CDR3 sequences; around 8% were seen once. J was trimmed by 5 bases and V by 5 bases; bases with no gene match: 8. Germline V CDR1 and CDR2: SGHTA, FQGNSA. The CDR3 length is 15 residues. Specimen: PBMCs from blood, collected around 2 years after vaccination. The rearrangement links TRBV7-2 to TRBJ2-7, with TRBD1 matching 11 bases. This sequence was found in a man aged 50 to 69 who received an inactivated influenza vaccine. As DNA, the CDR3 is TGTGCCAGCAGCACCAGGACAGGGGGCATCGACGAGCAGTACTTC. Translating gives CASSTRTGGIDEQYF.